This TCR beta chain appears in the sequencing data of a study of cytomegalovirus exposure and HLA in healthy donors. Study at large: HLA-typed donors contributed some 85 million unique TCRs, which were held in an early data release.

Researchers ran the PCR with 60 Vbeta and 13 Jbeta primers. Profiled with immunoSEQ multiplex PCR; TCRdb holds only in-frame clones, not every one. This repertoire shows some 150,000 clones, about three fifths found once; its top ten account for around 2.9%. Per germline, CDR1 SGHNT and CDR2 YYREEE (reference sequence). Trimming took off 0 bases at V and 3 bases at J, with 12 bases between the two ends. This CDR3 comprises 15 residues. The sample holds a few counts of this clone. Its specificity is unknown. Findings and limits, study-wide: A later analysis found most CMV-associated TCR beta chains apparently HLA-restricted. In a later analysis, TCR beta V- and J-gene trimming was associated with a missense DCLRE1C variant.

V gene TRBV5-4 combines with J gene TRBJ1-1; D is unresolved. The clonotype comes from a woman aged 25 to 39 in good health and CMV-seropositive. The sequencing input was PBMCs. The CDR3 spells CASSLDAVFDTEAFF. CDR3 bases: TGTGCCAGCAGCTTGGACGCAGTGTTCGACACTGAAGCTTTCTTT.